This T cell receptor (beta chain) was recorded in a study of CD8 T cells in ankylosing spondylitis. Study-wide results and limits: Disease-linked clones were CD8+ and relatively rare in peripheral blood. Made up of eight highly homologous variants, a TCR beta motif appeared characteristic of ankylosing spondylitis blood.

MiXCR was run by TCRdb on the 5' RACE reads, yielding one entry per CDR3 protein. Of fewer than 550,000 distinct CDR3 sequences listed, under 5.5% are singletons. The length of the CDR3 is 14 residues. V shed 2 bases and J 4 bases; nucleotides not matched to a gene: 4. Germline CDR1 is MNHEY and CDR2 is SVGAGI. This clonotype occurred many times. What it binds is not known. The sequenced sample consisted of blood, either unsorted or a sorted T cell fraction (not recorded which). V usage is TRBV6-5 and J usage is TRBJ1-2, with 7 nucleotides matching TRBD1. The sequence derives from a male donor with ankylosing spondylitis. CDR3 sequence: CASSYRGRGYGYTF. CDR3 bases: TGTGCCAGCAGTTACAGGGGGCGCGGCTATGGCTACACCTTC.